This T cell receptor beta chain was identified in a study of identical twins (dated by TCRdb to about 2016). For the wider study: To test whether fetal clonotypes persist, the study used deep sequencing on TCR alpha and beta repertoires from monozygotic twins, unrelated adults of various ages, and cord blood. To rule out contamination, replicate twin experiments were performed at different times with different library preparation protocols. Overall study results and their limits: Out-of-frame TCR alpha sequences shared between twins showed an excess of low generation-probability sequences compared with coincidental sharing between unrelated individuals. In monozygotic twins, recombination models systematically underestimated out-of-frame TCR alpha sharing, but the models matched the sharing seen between unrelated individuals. Invariant T cells such as MAIT and iNKT could partly confound zero-insertion analyses, though diverse VJ usage argued against this for most clonotypes. A weaker excess of twin sharing was found in beta out-of-frame sequences because the signal-to-noise ratio was lowered by fewer shared sequences. Because the same donors could not be followed over many years, the conclusions relied on cross-sectional statistical analysis. Abundant cord blood beta clonotypes carried fewer insertions; young adult naive repertoires showed a weaker similar trend, while memory repertoires showed none.

Libraries were prepared through 5' RACE. The reads were generated on an Illumina HiSeq 2000. Template switching added a universal primer binding site, and the final cDNA carried a unique molecular identifier that allowed TCR cDNA molecules to be counted accurately. Specific primers in the conserved constant-segment region were used to synthesize first-strand cDNA for the TCR alpha and beta chains. To control for contamination, each cDNA library was double barcoded with a SMART-Mk sample barcode plus Illumina barcodes. TruSeq adapter sequences, together with Illumina sample barcodes, were added in two successive PCR steps. The Illumina HiSeq platform was used with custom primers to sequence TCR alpha and beta cDNA libraries. Regarding the original processing steps: Raw reads were processed with MiGEC to extract unique molecular identifiers, and MiXCR was used to determine CDR3 positions. For each individual, recombination models were inferred using an EM algorithm with the repgenHMM and IGoR tools. Shared clonotypes were analyzed with the tcR package in R, and sharing was normalized by the product of cloneset sizes. To study raw recombination free of thymic and clonal selection effects, out-of-frame nonproductive sequences were analyzed. In-frame beta chains were kept once TCRdb had trimmed the public reads at Q25 with fastp and called clones with MiXCR. Rows with a matching CDR3 protein are joined into one entry that keeps the most common DNA and genes. The V and J calls follow TCRdb's processing rather than the paper's. The sample table holds 600,000 to 850,000 distinct CDR3 sequences, of which approximately 18% were seen once. The ten largest account for over 10% of the sample.

Every donor in the study was a healthy Caucasian. Three pairs of female monozygotic twins, all aged about 18 to 29 years, made up the twin cohort. RNA for TCR libraries was isolated from peripheral blood mononuclear cells. The CDR3 runs 15 residues from the cysteine to the phenylalanine. Just CDR3 DNA is preserved here, 45 bases in frame from base 1. The germline V gene encodes CDR1 MNHEY and CDR2 SVGEGT. The trim is 8 bases for V and 4 bases for J, with a gap of 18 bases between the germline ends. There are a few counts of this clonotype. Its antigen is currently not known. Per-base qualities were not stored, and no clone one base away is much larger. These data also formed part of another study, on T cells expressing NK-cell markers. The second study's paper adds: TCR beta-chain repertoires were profiled in sorted CD3+CD56+NKG2C+, CD3+CD56+NKG2C- and CD3+CD56-NKG2C+ T-cell subsets from about 8 donors. Of the eight sequenced donors, seven were found to be HCMV-seropositive and one was found to be HCMV-seronegative. In several experiments an anti-gammadeltaTCR antibody was added to restrict sorting to alphabetaTCR-expressing T cells. For 6 or 7 donors, the dominant CD3+CD56+NKG2C+ clonotypes were among the top 10 CD8+ clonotypes and accounted for about 1.0-8% of CD8+ T cells. Those dominant clonotypes were again the most abundant among CD3+CD56-NKG2C+ cells in a few donors, at about 28.3-65%. It remained unclear whether the expanded NKG2C-expressing T cell clones were specific for HCMV antigens. The eight sequenced donors were randomly selected healthy volunteers, three men and five women. A commercial ELISA kit detecting HCMV-specific IgG in serum was used to determine HCMV serostatus. For over five donors, bulk peripheral blood T-cell repertoires were additionally sequenced from unsorted PBMC. MIGEC was used to demultiplex reads and group the reads by UMI, and MiTCR was used to assemble and quantify clonotypes. To exclude erroneous sequences, only TCR cDNA sequences supported by at least two reads were retained. The tcR package was used for downstream repertoire analysis, and clonotypes were matched across fractions by CDR3 nucleotide sequence plus V segment. Antigen specificity was annotated against VDJdb with VDJmatch, allowing one amino acid substitution in CDR3.

The sequence derives from a woman aged 18-35 years in good health. The rearranged chain carries TRBV6-2 or TRBV6-3 and TRBJ2-1; a weak D assignment points to TRBD1 (6 bases agree). The sequenced sample consisted of PBMCs. The CDR3 region reads CASDNRDTGYNEQFF. The bases read TGTGCCAGCGACAACCGGGACACGGGATACAATGAGCAGTTCTTC.